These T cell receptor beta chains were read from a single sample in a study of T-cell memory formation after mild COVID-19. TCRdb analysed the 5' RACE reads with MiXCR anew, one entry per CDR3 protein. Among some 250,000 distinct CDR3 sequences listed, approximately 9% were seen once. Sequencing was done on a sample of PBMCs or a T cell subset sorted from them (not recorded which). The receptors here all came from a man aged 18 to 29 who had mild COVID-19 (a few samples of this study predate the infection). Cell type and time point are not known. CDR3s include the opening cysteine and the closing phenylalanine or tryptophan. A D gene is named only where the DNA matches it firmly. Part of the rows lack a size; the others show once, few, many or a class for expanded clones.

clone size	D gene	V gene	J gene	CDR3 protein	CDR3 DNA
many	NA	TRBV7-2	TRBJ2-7	CASSSVLGTRYEQYF	TGTGCCAGCAGCTCCGTGCTCGGGACCCGCTACGAGCAGTACTTC
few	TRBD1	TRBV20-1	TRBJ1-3	CSAGTAYGNTIYF	TGCAGTGCAGGGACAGCATACGGAAACACCATATATTTT
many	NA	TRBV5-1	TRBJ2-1	CASSLTVPRGNEQFF	TGCGCCAGCAGCTTGACAGTTCCCCGGGGGAATGAGCAGTTCTTC
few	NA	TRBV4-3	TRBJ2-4	CASSHRPGTLGLGIQYF	TGCGCCAGCAGCCATAGGCCCGGGACCTTGGGGCTGGGCATTCAGTACTTC
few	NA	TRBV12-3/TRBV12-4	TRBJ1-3	CASSHRSSGNTIYF	TGTGCCAGCAGTCACCGGAGCTCTGGAAACACCATATATTTT
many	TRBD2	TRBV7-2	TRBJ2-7	CASSPSGGPYEQYF	TGTGCCAGCAGCCCTAGCGGGGGGCCCTACGAGCAGTACTTC
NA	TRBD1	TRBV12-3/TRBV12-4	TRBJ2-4	CASANQGVRGNIQYF	TGTGCCAGCGCGAACCAGGGGGTCCGGGGAAACATTCAGTACTTC
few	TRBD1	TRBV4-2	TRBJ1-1	CASSHNTGGGTEAFF	TGTGCCAGCAGCCATAATACAGGGGGGGGAACTGAAGCTTTCTTT
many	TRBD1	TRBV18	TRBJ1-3	CASSPGTGTSGNTIYF	TGTGCCAGCTCACCTGGGACAGGCACCTCTGGAAACACCATATATTTT
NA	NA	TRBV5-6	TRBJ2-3	CASSLARGGGTDTQYF	TGTGCCAGCAGCTTGGCGAGGGGAGGCGGCACAGATACGCAGTATTTT
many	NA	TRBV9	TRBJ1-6	CASSPDGTKAYNSPLHF	TGTGCCAGCAGCCCCGACGGCACGAAGGCCTATAATTCACCCCTCCACTTT
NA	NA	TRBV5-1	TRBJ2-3	CASSLAGLLIGDTQYF	TGCGCCAGCAGCTTGGCGGGACTCCTAATCGGAGATACGCAGTATTTT
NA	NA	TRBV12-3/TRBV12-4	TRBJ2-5	CASSFRIQETQYF	TGTGCCAGCAGTTTCAGGATTCAAGAGACCCAGTACTTC
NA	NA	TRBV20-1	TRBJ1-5	CSASRPLMQPQHF	TGCAGTGCTAGTAGGCCACTAATGCAGCCCCAGCATTTT
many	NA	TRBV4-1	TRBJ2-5	CASSQFAGARGETQYF	TGCGCCAGCAGCCAATTCGCGGGTGCCCGGGGAGAGACCCAGTACTTC
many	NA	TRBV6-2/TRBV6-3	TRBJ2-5	CASSLLGEETQYF	TGTGCCAGCTCCCTGCTTGGAGAAGAGACCCAGTACTTC
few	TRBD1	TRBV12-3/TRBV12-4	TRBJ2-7	CASRSGAGGGEQYF	TGTGCCAGCAGGTCAGGGGCAGGGGGCGGCGAGCAGTACTTC
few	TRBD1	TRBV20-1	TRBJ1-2	CSARGTGDTNYGYTF	TGCAGTGCTAGGGGGACAGGCGATACTAACTATGGCTACACCTTC
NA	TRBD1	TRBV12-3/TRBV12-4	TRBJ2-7	CASSLDRVAEQYF	TGTGCCAGCAGTTTGGACAGGGTGGCCGAGCAGTACTTC
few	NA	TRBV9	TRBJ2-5	CASSGRDRNQETQYF	TGTGCCAGCAGCGGGAGAGACAGGAACCAAGAGACCCAGTACTTC
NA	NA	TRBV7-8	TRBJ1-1	CASSFAESEAFF	TGTGCCAGCAGCTTCGCCGAGAGTGAAGCTTTCTTT
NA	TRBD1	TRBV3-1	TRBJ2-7	CASSQGPGTGAEQYF	TGTGCCAGCAGCCAAGGCCCCGGGACAGGGGCCGAGCAGTACTTC
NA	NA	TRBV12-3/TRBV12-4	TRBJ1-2	CASSFQPSQGYTF	TGTGCCAGCAGTTTTCAGCCTAGTCAAGGCTACACCTTC
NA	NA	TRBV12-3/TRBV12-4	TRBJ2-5	CASSLQGGRETQYF	TGTGCCAGCAGTCTCCAGGGTGGGAGGGAGACCCAGTACTTC
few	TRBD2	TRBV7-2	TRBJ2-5	CASSLSSGGAWETQYF	TGTGCCAGCAGCTTATCCAGCGGGGGGGCTTGGGAGACCCAGTACTTC
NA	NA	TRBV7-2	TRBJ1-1	CASSLMGGQDEAFF	TGTGCCAGCAGCTTAATGGGGGGTCAGGATGAAGCTTTCTTT
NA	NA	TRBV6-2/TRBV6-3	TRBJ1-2	CASSYRNYGYTF	TGTGCCAGCAGTTACAGGAACTATGGCTACACCTTC
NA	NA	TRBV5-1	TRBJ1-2	CASSTEPENYGYTF	TGCGCCAGCAGCACGGAGCCCGAAAACTATGGCTACACCTTC
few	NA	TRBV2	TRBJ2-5	CASSRTTSGETQYF	TGTGCCAGCTCAAGGACAACCTCCGGGGAGACCCAGTACTTC
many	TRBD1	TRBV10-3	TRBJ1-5	CAINRGLDEPQHF	TGTGCCATCAATAGGGGGCTGGATGAGCCCCAGCATTTT
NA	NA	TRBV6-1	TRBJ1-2	CASSEGQAPAFF	TGTGCCAGCAGTGAAGGACAGGCCCCGGCGTTCTTC
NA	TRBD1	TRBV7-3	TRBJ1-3	CASSLEAGGGNTIYF	TGTGCCAGCAGCTTAGAGGCAGGGGGTGGAAACACCATATATTTT
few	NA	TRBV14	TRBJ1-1	CASSPNMNTEAFF	TGTGCCAGCAGCCCGAACATGAACACTGAAGCTTTCTTT
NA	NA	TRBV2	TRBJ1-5	CASTRERSQPQHF	TGTGCCAGCACACGGGAGCGGAGTCAGCCCCAGCATTTT
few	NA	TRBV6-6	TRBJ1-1	CACSSLGTLGAFF	TGTGCCTGTTCGTCACTTGGGACCTTGGGCGCTTTCTTT
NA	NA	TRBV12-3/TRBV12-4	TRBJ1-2	CASSLAVGYPYGYTF	TGTGCCAGCAGTTTAGCAGTCGGATATCCTTATGGCTACACCTTC
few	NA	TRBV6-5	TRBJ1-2	CASSYSIPVVSSNYGYTF	TGTGCCAGCAGTTACTCGATCCCCGTTGTCAGCTCAAACTATGGCTACACCTTC
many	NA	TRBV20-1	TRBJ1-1	CSARTQGSEAFF	TGCAGTGCTAGAACTCAGGGGAGTGAAGCTTTCTTT
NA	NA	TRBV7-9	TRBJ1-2	CASSLPQGRIYGYTF	TGTGCCAGCAGCTTACCGCAGGGGCGCATCTATGGCTACACCTTC
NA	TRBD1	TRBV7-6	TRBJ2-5	CASSFDREETQYF	TGTGCCAGCAGCTTTGACAGGGAAGAGACCCAGTACTTC
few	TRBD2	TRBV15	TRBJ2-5	CATSRAPGGRETQYF	TGTGCCACCAGCAGAGCGCCGGGGGGGAGGGAGACCCAGTACTTC
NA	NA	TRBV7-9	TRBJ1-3	CASSSRGKTLPSRNTIYF	TGTGCCAGCAGCTCCAGAGGGAAGACCCTACCTTCTCGAAACACCATATATTTT
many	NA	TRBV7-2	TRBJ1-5	CASSHPGQPQHF	TGTGCCAGCAGTCATCCCGGCCAGCCCCAGCATTTT
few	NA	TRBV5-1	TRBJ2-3	CASSPESGDTQYF	TGCGCCAGCAGTCCTGAGTCCGGAGATACGCAGTATTTT
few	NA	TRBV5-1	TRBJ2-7	CASSPSGTIGDEQYF	TGCGCCAGCAGCCCTTCCGGGACAATCGGGGACGAGCAGTACTTC
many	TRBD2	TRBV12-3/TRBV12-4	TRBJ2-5	CASSLYTGGETQYF	TGTGCCAGCAGTTTGTACACGGGAGGGGAGACCCAGTACTTC
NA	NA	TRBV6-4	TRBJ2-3	CASSDSGSVIQYF	TGTGCCAGCAGTGACTCGGGTAGCGTGATACAGTATTTT
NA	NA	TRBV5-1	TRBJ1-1	CASSLEGASGAFF	TGCGCCAGCAGCTTGGAGGGCGCGAGCGGGGCTTTCTTT
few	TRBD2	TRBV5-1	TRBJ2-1	CASSPGLVEEQFF	TGCGCCAGCAGCCCTGGACTAGTCGAGGAGCAGTTCTTC
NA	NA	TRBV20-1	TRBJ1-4	CSDRDWQATNEKLFF	TGCAGTGATAGAGATTGGCAGGCAACTAATGAAAAACTGTTTTTT
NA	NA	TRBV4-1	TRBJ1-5	CASSQSLRGAQPQHF	TGCGCCAGCAGCCAATCCCTCCGAGGGGCTCAGCCCCAGCATTTT
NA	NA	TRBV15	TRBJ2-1	CATSRERGRPYNEQFF	TGTGCCACCAGCAGAGAACGGGGCCGGCCCTACAATGAGCAGTTCTTC
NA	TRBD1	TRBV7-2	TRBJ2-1	CASSPTGQLTNEQFF	TGTGCCAGCAGCCCCACGGGACAGCTAACTAATGAGCAGTTCTTC
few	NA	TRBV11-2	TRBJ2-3	CASRLRLALGDTQYF	TGTGCCAGCAGGCTTCGCCTCGCGTTAGGAGATACGCAGTATTTT
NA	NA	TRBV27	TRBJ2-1	CASTSRAEQFF	TGTGCCAGCACATCCAGGGCTGAGCAGTTCTTC
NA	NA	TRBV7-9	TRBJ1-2	CASSLATTGANGYTF	TGTGCCAGCAGCTTAGCGACGACGGGGGCGAATGGCTACACCTTC
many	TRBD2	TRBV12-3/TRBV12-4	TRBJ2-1	CASSPVAGGRNEQFF	TGTGCCAGCAGTCCCGTAGCGGGGGGGCGTAATGAGCAGTTCTTC
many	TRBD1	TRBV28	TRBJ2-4	CASSPRPGTGSGKNIQYF	TGTGCCAGCAGCCCCCGTCCCGGGACAGGGTCGGGCAAAAACATTCAGTACTTC
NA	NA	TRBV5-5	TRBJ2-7	CASSRPGPYEQYF	TGTGCCAGCAGCCGGCCGGGACCCTACGAGCAGTACTTC